This is a list of T cell receptor beta chains from one sample in a study of graft-versus-host responses after intestinal transplantation. This table comes from immunoSEQ multiplex PCR, and its TCRdb copy is limited to in-frame clones, with some not included. Of about 15,000 clones listed, 38% were seen once; the top ten hold roughly 3.5%. The material sequenced was alloreactive CD8+ T cells from a mixed lymphocyte reaction culture, taken before intestinal transplant. These receptor sequences come from a human patient who received an intestinal transplant. Each CDR3 is given with its conserved first and last residue. A D gene is named only where the DNA matches it firmly. The size field is filled for only some rows; it gives once, few, many or a size class.

J gene,CDR3 length,clone size,D gene,V gene,CDR3 protein,CDR3 DNA
TRBJ2-7,13,NA,NA,TRBV7-8,CASSFSGPYEQYF,TGTGCCAGCAGCTTTTCGGGTCCCTACGAGCAGTACTTC
TRBJ2-7,15,NA,NA,TRBV27,CASSLSTRYPYEQYF,TGTGCCAGCAGTTTATCGACTCGGTATCCCTACGAGCAGTACTTC
TRBJ2-7,14,NA,NA,TRBV27,CASSLTGSNYEQYF,TGTGCCAGCAGTTTAACAGGGTCCAACTACGAGCAGTACTTC
TRBJ2-3,15,few,NA,TRBV6-5,CASSYSDGSSDTQYF,TGTGCCAGCAGTTACTCCGACGGGAGCTCAGATACGCAGTATTTT
TRBJ1-3,15,NA,NA,TRBV9,CASSVGQASGNTIYF,TGTGCCAGCAGCGTAGGACAGGCCTCTGGAAACACCATATATTTT
TRBJ2-3,12,few,NA,TRBV27,CASSLSGNTQYF,TGTGCCAGCAGTTTATCGGGAAATACGCAGTATTTT
TRBJ1-2,16,NA,NA,TRBV7-3,CASSSPRAGQLYGYTF,TGTGCCAGCAGCTCCCCCAGGGCAGGGCAACTCTATGGCTACACCTTC
TRBJ1-2,13,NA,NA,TRBV5-1,CASSRLWNYGYTF,TGCGCCAGCAGCCGGCTGTGGAACTATGGCTACACCTTC
TRBJ1-2,16,NA,TRBD1,TRBV15,CATSEPEPGQDYGYTF,TGTGCCACCAGCGAACCTGAACCGGGACAGGACTATGGCTACACCTTC
TRBJ1-5,15,NA,NA,TRBV6-1,CASSEWDRGNQPQHF,TGTGCCAGCAGTGAATGGGACCGTGGCAATCAGCCCCAGCATTTT
TRBJ1-2,19,few,NA,TRBV11-2,CASSSSPWAFWGGDYGYTF,TGTGCCAGCAGTTCAAGTCCCTGGGCCTTTTGGGGGGGCGACTATGGCTACACCTTC
TRBJ1-1,15,NA,NA,TRBV4-1,CASSQDWRENTEAFF,TGTGCCAGCAGCCAAGATTGGCGGGAGAACACTGAAGCTTTCTTT
TRBJ1-2,14,few,TRBD1,TRBV5-1,CASSLGTGDYGYTF,TGCGCCAGCAGCTTGGGGACAGGGGACTATGGCTACACCTTC
TRBJ2-1,15,NA,NA,TRBV5-1,CASSPLYHTYNEQFF,TGCGCCAGCAGCCCTCTTTACCACACCTACAATGAGCAGTTCTTC
TRBJ2-7,17,medium-sized,NA,TRBV12-5,CASGLDTGPDSYYEQYF,TGTGCTAGTGGTTTGGACACGGGACCGGACTCCTACTACGAGCAGTACTTC
TRBJ1-1,17,NA,NA,TRBV4-1,CASSQEVVGHGNTEAFF,TGCGCCAGCAGCCAAGAAGTAGTGGGGCACGGGAACACTGAAGCTTTCTTT
TRBJ1-3,15,few,NA,TRBV2,CASSVLTNSGNTIYF,TGTGCCAGCAGTGTCCTTACAAACTCTGGAAACACCATATATTTT
TRBJ2-5,15,NA,TRBD1,TRBV7-9,CASSPPTGGWETQYF,TGTGCCAGCAGCCCACCGACAGGGGGGTGGGAGACCCAGTACTTC
TRBJ2-1,12,NA,NA,TRBV15,CATSSSGNEQFF,TGTGCCACCAGCAGTAGCGGAAATGAGCAGTTCTTC
TRBJ2-3,16,once,TRBD2,TRBV7-8,CASSLVPSGRRDTQYF,TGTGCCAGCAGCTTAGTTCCTAGCGGGAGGCGGGATACGCAGTATTTT
TRBJ2-7,14,NA,TRBD1,TRBV11-2,CASSLVDRYYEQYF,TGTGCCAGCAGCTTAGTGGACAGGTACTACGAGCAGTACTTC
TRBJ2-7,14,NA,NA,TRBV5-8,CASSLLRRGTRQYF,TGTGCCAGCAGCCTTCTACGTAGGGGGACTCGGCAGTACTTC
TRBJ1-3,17,few,NA,TRBV27,CASSFGGHGFSGNTIYF,TGTGCCAGCAGTTTTGGAGGGCACGGGTTCTCTGGAAACACCATATATTTT
TRBJ2-6,14,few,NA,TRBV10-3,CAIRIRPGANVLTF,TGTGCCATCAGGATACGACCGGGGGCCAACGTCCTGACTTTC
TRBJ1-3,18,NA,NA,TRBV11-2,CASSYYPAGVYSGNTIYF,TGTGCCAGCAGCTACTATCCTGCGGGGGTCTATTCTGGAAACACCATATATTTT
TRBJ2-7,17,few,NA,TRBV5-1,CASSLGGSIMGSYEQYF,TGCGCCAGCAGCTTGGGGGGCTCGATAATGGGCTCCTACGAGCAGTACTTC
TRBJ2-5,14,NA,TRBD1,TRBV27,CATQTGTGMGTQYF,TGTGCCACTCAAACCGGGACAGGGATGGGGACCCAGTACTTC
TRBJ1-2,13,NA,NA,TRBV25-1,CASSDWGDYGYTF,TGTGCCAGCAGTGACTGGGGGGACTATGGCTACACCTTC
TRBJ1-5,13,few,NA,TRBV4-3,CASSQGVDQPQHF,TGCGCCAGCAGCCAGGGGGTAGATCAGCCCCAGCATTTT
TRBJ2-7,18,few,TRBD2,TRBV29-1,CSVESPWGGAGEGYEQYF,TGCAGCGTTGAATCGCCATGGGGCGGGGCGGGAGAAGGGTACGAGCAGTACTTC
TRBJ2-1,16,NA,NA,TRBV5-4,CASSHRPGTSYNEQFF,TGTGCCAGCAGCCATAGGCCGGGAACCTCCTACAATGAGCAGTTCTTC
TRBJ1-1,13,NA,NA,TRBV6-9,CASSVNMNTEAFF,TGCGCCAGCAGTGTGAACATGAACACTGAAGCTTTCTTT
TRBJ2-3,15,NA,NA,TRBV27,CASSHCLASTDTQYF,TGTGCCAGCAGCCACTGCTTGGCCAGCACAGATACGCAGTATTTT
TRBJ2-2,14,NA,NA,TRBV19,CASSGKRLTGELFF,TGTGCCAGTAGTGGGAAGCGGCTGACCGGGGAGCTGTTTTTT
TRBJ1-2,14,few,TRBD1,TRBV6-5,CASSEGGQDYGYTF,TGTGCCAGCAGTGAAGGGGGACAGGACTATGGCTACACCTTC
TRBJ1-2,19,NA,TRBD1,TRBV9,CASSVPRRGGQGFSGGYTF,TGTGCCAGCAGCGTTCCCAGGAGGGGGGGACAGGGATTTTCCGGCGGCTACACCTTC
TRBJ2-3,13,few,NA,TRBV21-1,CASSTGGADTQYF,TGTGCCAGCAGCACAGGGGGCGCAGATACGCAGTATTTT